Listed below are T cell receptor beta chains from one sample, sequenced in a study of T cell responses to AZD1222 COVID-19 vaccine. The data were produced by immunoSEQ multiplex PCR, yet TCRdb's version contains in-frame clones alone and is incomplete. The table shows more than 140,000 clones, with around nine tenths occurring only once. Material: peripheral blood, obtained on day 0 of AZD1222 vaccination. These receptors were taken from an adult in good health. Each CDR3 is given with its conserved first and last residue. D genes are given only for firm matches. Part of the rows lack a size; the others show once, few, many or a class for expanded clones.

j_call: TRBJ2-7
v_call: TRBV6-5
d_call: .
clone_size: once
cdr3_nt: TGTGCCAGCAGTCCCAGAGGAGGCTACGAGCAGTACTTC
cdr3_aa: CASSPRGGYEQYF

j_call: TRBJ1-6
v_call: TRBV3-1/TRBV3-2
d_call: TRBD1
clone_size: .
cdr3_nt: TGTGCCAGCAGCGAAGGGACAGGGCCTCCGAGCTCCTATAATTCACCCCTCCACTTT
cdr3_aa: CASSEGTGPPSSYNSPLHF

j_call: TRBJ2-2
v_call: TRBV24-1
d_call: .
clone_size: .
cdr3_nt: TGTGCCACCAGTGACCCGAATAACACCGGGGAGCTGTTTTTT
cdr3_aa: CATSDPNNTGELFF

j_call: TRBJ1-3
v_call: TRBV9
d_call: .
clone_size: .
cdr3_nt: TGTGCCAGCAGCCCCAAGGGTGGCGTATACTCTGGAAACACCATATATTTT
cdr3_aa: CASSPKGGVYSGNTIYF

j_call: TRBJ1-1
v_call: TRBV5-5
d_call: .
clone_size: .
cdr3_nt: TGTGCCAGCAGCTTGACGGGGAACAGGGATGGTTTCTTT
cdr3_aa: CASSLTGNRDGFF

j_call: TRBJ2-7
v_call: TRBV7-7
d_call: TRBD1
clone_size: .
cdr3_nt: TGTGCTAGCAGCCGACCGGGACAGGGGGTTTTC
cdr3_aa: CASSRPGQGVF

j_call: TRBJ2-3
v_call: TRBV9
d_call: TRBD2
clone_size: .
cdr3_nt: TGTGCCAGCTGGACTAGCGAGACCCGCCTCACAGATACGCAGTATTTT
cdr3_aa: CASWTSETRLTDTQYF

j_call: TRBJ2-1
v_call: TRBV7-8
d_call: .
clone_size: .
cdr3_nt: TGTGCCAGCAGCTTAGACCCTGCGGGAATAGGAAATGAGCAGTTCTTC
cdr3_aa: CASSLDPAGIGNEQFF

j_call: TRBJ2-6
v_call: TRBV9
d_call: .
clone_size: .
cdr3_nt: TGTGCCAGCAGCCTCCCAGGGGTCTCTGGGGCCAACGTCCTGACTTTC
cdr3_aa: CASSLPGVSGANVLTF

j_call: TRBJ1-2
v_call: TRBV9
d_call: TRBD1
clone_size: .
cdr3_nt: TGTGCCAGCAGCCTCGGGACAGGGGGCTTTTCAGGCTACACCTTC
cdr3_aa: CASSLGTGGFSGYTF

j_call: TRBJ2-1
v_call: TRBV7-8
d_call: .
clone_size: .
cdr3_nt: TGTGCCAGCAGCCATAACAGCCATGAGCAGTTCTTC
cdr3_aa: CASSHNSHEQFF

j_call: TRBJ2-3
v_call: TRBV2
d_call: TRBD1
clone_size: .
cdr3_nt: TGTGCCAGCAGGGACAGGGGCACAGATACGCAGTATTTT
cdr3_aa: CASRDRGTDTQYF

j_call: TRBJ1-1
v_call: TRBV5-1
d_call: .
clone_size: once
cdr3_nt: TGCGCCAGCAGCTTCAAAGACAGTTCCTTGAACACTGAAGCTTTCTTT
cdr3_aa: CASSFKDSSLNTEAFF

j_call: TRBJ2-1
v_call: TRBV7-2
d_call: TRBD2
clone_size: .
cdr3_nt: TGTGCCAGCAGCTTAGTAGGACTAGCGGGAGCCAATGAGCAGTTCTTC
cdr3_aa: CASSLVGLAGANEQFF

j_call: TRBJ1-2
v_call: TRBV20-1
d_call: .
clone_size: .
cdr3_nt: TGCAGTGCTAGAGGGGGTTCGGGCTACACCTTC
cdr3_aa: CSARGGSGYTF

j_call: TRBJ2-4
v_call: TRBV18
d_call: TRBD1
clone_size: .
cdr3_nt: TGTGCCAGCTCACTAGGACAGGGGGTAAACATTCAGTACTTC
cdr3_aa: CASSLGQGVNIQYF

j_call: TRBJ1-3
v_call: TRBV6-5
d_call: .
clone_size: .
cdr3_nt: TGTGCCAGCAGTTACAGCTCACTCAACTCTGGAAACACCATATATTTT
cdr3_aa: CASSYSSLNSGNTIYF

j_call: TRBJ1-2
v_call: TRBV24-1
d_call: .
clone_size: .
cdr3_nt: TGTGCCACCAGTGATTGGGCAGGGAGTGGCTACACCTTC
cdr3_aa: CATSDWAGSGYTF

j_call: TRBJ2-3
v_call: TRBV7-3
d_call: .
clone_size: .
cdr3_nt: TGTGCCAGCAGCTTAGAGGCTAGCACAGATACGCAGTATTTT
cdr3_aa: CASSLEASTDTQYF

j_call: TRBJ1-1
v_call: TRBV29-1
d_call: .
clone_size: .
cdr3_nt: TGCAGCGTTAGCCGAAGCACTGAAGCTTTCTTT
cdr3_aa: CSVSRSTEAFF

j_call: TRBJ2-5
v_call: TRBV5-5
d_call: .
clone_size: .
cdr3_nt: TGTGCCAGCAGCTCAGGACAGAGTTCTTTTGAGACCCAGTACTTC
cdr3_aa: CASSSGQSSFETQYF

j_call: TRBJ1-1
v_call: TRBV29-1
d_call: .
clone_size: .
cdr3_nt: TGCAGCGCTCGAGGGGTAACTGAAGCTTTCTTT
cdr3_aa: CSARGVTEAFF

j_call: TRBJ1-1
v_call: TRBV5-1
d_call: .
clone_size: .
cdr3_nt: TGCGCCAGCAGCTCAGAACCACAGGGTATGAACACTGAAGCTTTCTTT
cdr3_aa: CASSSEPQGMNTEAFF

j_call: TRBJ2-7
v_call: TRBV5-1
d_call: .
clone_size: .
cdr3_nt: TGCGCCAGCAGCTACAGTAGCTCCTACGAGCAGTACTTC
cdr3_aa: CASSYSSSYEQYF

j_call: TRBJ2-3
v_call: TRBV7-2
d_call: .
clone_size: .
cdr3_nt: TGTGCCAGCAGCTTATTCACAGATACGCAGTATTTT
cdr3_aa: CASSLFTDTQYF

j_call: TRBJ2-1
v_call: TRBV7-2
d_call: .
clone_size: once
cdr3_nt: TGTGCCAGCAGCTTAGGACTCGGCGGTGAGCAGTTCTTC
cdr3_aa: CASSLGLGGEQFF

j_call: TRBJ2-1
v_call: TRBV6-2/TRBV6-3
d_call: .
clone_size: .
cdr3_nt: TGTGCCAGCAGTTACAACGCAGGGAGTGAGCAGTTCTTC
cdr3_aa: CASSYNAGSEQFF

j_call: TRBJ2-5
v_call: TRBV7-2
d_call: TRBD2
clone_size: .
cdr3_nt: TGTGCCAGCAGCTACTTAGCGGGCCTTCAAGAGACCCAGTACTTC
cdr3_aa: CASSYLAGLQETQYF

j_call: TRBJ2-1
v_call: TRBV3-1/TRBV3-2
d_call: .
clone_size: .
cdr3_nt: TGTGCCAGCAGCCAGCCGGGCGGGGTAGGCTCCTACAATGAGCAGTTCTTC
cdr3_aa: CASSQPGGVGSYNEQFF

j_call: TRBJ1-5
v_call: TRBV7-6
d_call: .
clone_size: .
cdr3_nt: TGTGCCAGCAGCTCAGGGGTTGGGCCCCAGCATTTT
cdr3_aa: CASSSGVGPQHF

j_call: TRBJ2-5
v_call: TRBV5-6
d_call: TRBD2
clone_size: .
cdr3_nt: TGTGCCAGCACTCTCTTGGGGGGACTAGGAGAGACCCAGTACTTC
cdr3_aa: CASTLLGGLGETQYF

j_call: TRBJ2-5
v_call: TRBV6-5
d_call: .
clone_size: .
cdr3_nt: TGTGCCAGCAGTTACCAGGACGGCCCGTTGTGGACCCAGTACTTC
cdr3_aa: CASSYQDGPLWTQYF

j_call: TRBJ2-2
v_call: TRBV19
d_call: .
clone_size: .
cdr3_nt: TGTGCCAGTAGTATTCTCACTAGGCTTCCCGGGGAGCTGTTTTTT
cdr3_aa: CASSILTRLPGELFF

j_call: TRBJ2-3
v_call: TRBV15
d_call: TRBD1
clone_size: .
cdr3_nt: TGTGCCACCAGCCCCCGCGGAGCAGGGGGAGATACGCAGTATTTT
cdr3_aa: CATSPRGAGGDTQYF

j_call: TRBJ2-4
v_call: TRBV4-3
d_call: .
clone_size: .
cdr3_nt: TGCGCCAGCAGCCAAGGTCATCATCGGGACTCAGCCACGGCCAAAAACATTCAGTACTTC
cdr3_aa: CASSQGHHRDSATAKNIQYF

j_call: TRBJ1-1
v_call: TRBV5-5
d_call: TRBD1
clone_size: once
cdr3_nt: TGTGCCAGCAGTATGGACAGGGGGCCGATTGAAGCTTTCTTT
cdr3_aa: CASSMDRGPIEAFF

j_call: TRBJ1-4
v_call: TRBV30
d_call: TRBD1
clone_size: .
cdr3_nt: TGTGCCTGGAGTCAGACAGGGGGTGGGGGTAATGAAAAACTGTTTTTT
cdr3_aa: CAWSQTGGGGNEKLFF

j_call: TRBJ1-4
v_call: TRBV7-2
d_call: .
clone_size: .
cdr3_nt: TGTGCCAGCAGCTTCCTAAATGAAAAACTGTTTTTT
cdr3_aa: CASSFLNEKLFF

j_call: TRBJ2-3
v_call: TRBV5-1
d_call: .
clone_size: .
cdr3_nt: TGCGCCAGCAAAGTCTCGGTCACAGATACGCAGTATTTT
cdr3_aa: CASKVSVTDTQYF